These T cell receptor beta chains were read from a single sample in a study of cytomegalovirus exposure and HLA in healthy donors. Sequencing was performed with immunoSEQ multiplex PCR; in TCRdb, only in-frame clones are kept and a portion is missing. Among 90,000 to 110,000 clones, around 85% were seen once, and the ten largest hold 6.9%. Sequenced material: PBMCs. The receptors shown here come from a man younger than 40 in good health and CMV-seropositive. The CDR3 runs from the conserved cysteine through the conserved F or W. Each record gives: V gene, J gene, clone size, D gene, CDR3 protein, CDR3 DNA. D genes are given only for firm matches. A clone size is listed for some rows: how often the clone was seen (once, few, many), or a class if it is expanded.

V gene: TRBV19; J gene: TRBJ2-5; clone size: NA; D gene: TRBD1; CDR3 protein: CASSEMTGRETQYF; CDR3 DNA: TGTGCCAGTAGTGAGATGACAGGGAGAGAGACTCAGTACTTC
V gene: TRBV29-1; J gene: TRBJ2-2; clone size: NA; D gene: TRBD1; CDR3 protein: CSVSRDRGLGELFF; CDR3 DNA: TGCAGCGTTTCCCGGGACAGGGGGCTAGGGGAGCTGTTTTTT
V gene: TRBV6-5; J gene: TRBJ2-1; clone size: NA; D gene: TRBD2; CDR3 protein: CASSYSWGGINEQFF; CDR3 DNA: TGTGCCAGCAGTTACTCGTGGGGGGGGATCAATGAGCAGTTCTTC
V gene: TRBV5-1; J gene: TRBJ2-3; clone size: NA; D gene: NA; CDR3 protein: CASSLAPGGLGDTQYF; CDR3 DNA: TGCGCCAGCAGCTTGGCCCCCGGGGGGCTTGGAGATACGCAGTATTTT
V gene: TRBV2; J gene: TRBJ1-6; clone size: NA; D gene: TRBD1; CDR3 protein: CASSEEGQGNSPLHF; CDR3 DNA: TGTGCCAGCAGTGAAGAAGGACAGGGTAATTCACCCCTCCACTTT
V gene: TRBV5-1; J gene: TRBJ1-1; clone size: once; D gene: NA; CDR3 protein: CASSITGYDTEAFF; CDR3 DNA: TGCGCCAGCAGCATAACAGGGTACGACACTGAAGCTTTCTTT
V gene: TRBV6-6; J gene: TRBJ1-6; clone size: NA; D gene: NA; CDR3 protein: CASSYDRLGSPLHF; CDR3 DNA: TGTGCCAGCAGTTACGACAGGTTGGGTTCACCCCTCCACTTT
V gene: TRBV27; J gene: TRBJ2-3; clone size: once; D gene: TRBD2; CDR3 protein: CASRSGTSGALRQYF; CDR3 DNA: TGTGCCAGCAGATCCGGGACTAGCGGGGCCCTCCGGCAGTATTTT
V gene: TRBV6-1; J gene: TRBJ1-2; clone size: NA; D gene: TRBD1; CDR3 protein: CASSEFGQGGYGYTF; CDR3 DNA: TGTGCCAGCAGTGAATTCGGACAGGGGGGCTATGGCTACACCTTC
V gene: TRBV25-1; J gene: TRBJ1-2; clone size: NA; D gene: TRBD1; CDR3 protein: CASSETGNYGYTF; CDR3 DNA: TGTGCCAGCAGTGAGACAGGGAACTATGGCTACACCTTC
V gene: TRBV19; J gene: TRBJ2-3; clone size: NA; D gene: TRBD2; CDR3 protein: CASSIRREGSGTDTQYF; CDR3 DNA: TGTGCCAGTAGTATCAGGAGGGAGGGATCGGGCACAGATACGCAGTATTTT
V gene: TRBV7-2; J gene: TRBJ2-1; clone size: NA; D gene: TRBD2; CDR3 protein: CASSNSGGSYNEQFF; CDR3 DNA: TGTGCCAGCAGCAATAGCGGGGGCTCCTACAATGAGCAGTTCTTC
V gene: TRBV9; J gene: TRBJ2-1; clone size: NA; D gene: TRBD1; CDR3 protein: CASSTMTGSHEQFF; CDR3 DNA: TGTGCCAGCAGCACCATGACAGGGAGCCATGAGCAGTTCTTC
V gene: TRBV2; J gene: TRBJ2-3; clone size: NA; D gene: TRBD2; CDR3 protein: CASAKTGTSADTQYF; CDR3 DNA: TGTGCCAGCGCTAAAACCGGGACTAGCGCAGATACGCAGTATTTT
V gene: TRBV29-1; J gene: TRBJ2-2; clone size: NA; D gene: TRBD1; CDR3 protein: CSVGAGTGGTGELFF; CDR3 DNA: TGCAGCGTAGGCGCCGGGACAGGGGGGACCGGGGAGCTGTTTTTT
V gene: TRBV5-8; J gene: TRBJ1-5; clone size: once; D gene: TRBD1; CDR3 protein: CASSLATGVGSNQPQHF; CDR3 DNA: TGTGCCAGCAGCTTGGCAACAGGGGTCGGAAGCAATCAGCCCCAGCATTTT
V gene: TRBV7-2; J gene: TRBJ1-1; clone size: NA; D gene: TRBD1; CDR3 protein: CASSLAGQGITEAFF; CDR3 DNA: TGTGCCAGCAGCTTAGCGGGACAGGGGATCACTGAAGCTTTCTTT
V gene: TRBV30; J gene: TRBJ2-7; clone size: NA; D gene: TRBD1; CDR3 protein: CAWRRQGVGDEQYF; CDR3 DNA: TGTGCCTGGAGAAGACAGGGGGTGGGGGACGAGCAGTACTTC
V gene: TRBV30; J gene: TRBJ2-7; clone size: NA; D gene: TRBD2; CDR3 protein: CAWGLAGYEQYF; CDR3 DNA: TGTGCCTGGGGACTAGCGGGTTACGAGCAGTACTTC
V gene: TRBV2; J gene: TRBJ2-1; clone size: NA; D gene: TRBD2; CDR3 protein: CASSDPAGGSYNEQFF; CDR3 DNA: TGTGCCAGCAGTGATCCAGCGGGGGGGTCCTACAATGAGCAGTTCTTC
V gene: TRBV6-5; J gene: TRBJ2-5; clone size: NA; D gene: NA; CDR3 protein: CASSYSQAPQETQYF; CDR3 DNA: TGTGCCAGCAGTTACTCACAAGCGCCTCAAGAGACCCAGTACTTC
V gene: TRBV4-3; J gene: TRBJ1-4; clone size: NA; D gene: TRBD1; CDR3 protein: CASSQRQGMGHELFF; CDR3 DNA: TGCGCCAGCAGCCAGAGACAGGGTATGGGGCATGAACTGTTTTTT
V gene: TRBV7-2; J gene: TRBJ2-5; clone size: NA; D gene: TRBD2; CDR3 protein: CASSPRLAGGVETQYF; CDR3 DNA: TGTGCCAGCAGCCCGAGACTAGCGGGGGGCGTGGAGACCCAGTACTTC
V gene: TRBV30; J gene: TRBJ1-4; clone size: NA; D gene: TRBD1; CDR3 protein: CAWTSGTVGEKLFF; CDR3 DNA: TGTGCCTGGACCTCCGGGACAGTTGGAGAAAAACTGTTTTTT
V gene: TRBV28; J gene: TRBJ1-2; clone size: NA; D gene: NA; CDR3 protein: CASSLRLDTGQTSDYGYTF; CDR3 DNA: TGTGCCAGCAGTTTAAGGTTAGACACCGGACAGACCTCCGACTATGGCTACACCTTC
V gene: TRBV2; J gene: TRBJ1-2; clone size: NA; D gene: TRBD1; CDR3 protein: CASHVRLDRGGYTF; CDR3 DNA: TGTGCCAGCCACGTCCGTCTCGACAGGGGTGGCTACACCTTC
V gene: TRBV10-2; J gene: TRBJ1-2; clone size: once; D gene: TRBD1; CDR3 protein: CASSDTGTGGYGYTF; CDR3 DNA: TGCGCCAGCAGTGATACCGGGACAGGGGGCTATGGCTACACCTTC
V gene: TRBV4-1; J gene: TRBJ1-1; clone size: NA; D gene: NA; CDR3 protein: CASNPGGEGWQRTEAFF; CDR3 DNA: TGCGCCAGCAACCCTGGGGGGGAGGGGTGGCAGAGGACTGAAGCTTTCTTT
V gene: TRBV25-1; J gene: TRBJ1-1; clone size: NA; D gene: NA; CDR3 protein: CASSEYNREEAFF; CDR3 DNA: TGTGCCAGCAGTGAATATAATCGGGAAGAAGCTTTCTTT
V gene: TRBV15; J gene: TRBJ2-7; clone size: NA; D gene: TRBD1; CDR3 protein: CATSSYLTGETNYEQYF; CDR3 DNA: TGTGCCACCAGCAGCTACCTTACAGGGGAGACGAACTACGAGCAGTACTTC
V gene: TRBV5-6; J gene: TRBJ1-3; clone size: NA; D gene: NA; CDR3 protein: CASSAGGNTIYF; CDR3 DNA: TGTGCCAGCAGCGCCGGGGGGAACACCATATATTTT
V gene: TRBV5-1; J gene: TRBJ2-7; clone size: once; D gene: TRBD1; CDR3 protein: CASSLDRDRGTYEQYF; CDR3 DNA: TGCGCCAGCAGCTTGGACAGGGACAGGGGGACCTACGAGCAGTACTTC
V gene: TRBV19; J gene: TRBJ2-2; clone size: once; D gene: TRBD2; CDR3 protein: CASSILSGLANTGELFF; CDR3 DNA: TGTGCCAGTAGTATCCTATCGGGACTAGCGAACACCGGGGAGCTGTTTTTT
V gene: TRBV6-1; J gene: TRBJ2-3; clone size: few; D gene: NA; CDR3 protein: CASSEALRTIDGTDTQYF; CDR3 DNA: TGTGCCAGCAGTGAAGCGCTTCGGACTATTGACGGCACAGATACGCAGTATTTT
V gene: TRBV6-1; J gene: TRBJ1-1; clone size: NA; D gene: TRBD1; CDR3 protein: CASIDRVTEAFF; CDR3 DNA: TGTGCCAGCATCGACAGGGTCACTGAAGCTTTCTTT
V gene: TRBV7-2; J gene: TRBJ2-7; clone size: NA; D gene: TRBD1; CDR3 protein: CASSFSTGGLYEQYF; CDR3 DNA: TGTGCCAGCAGCTTTAGTACAGGGGGCCTCTACGAGCAGTACTTC
V gene: TRBV7-2; J gene: TRBJ2-5; clone size: NA; D gene: NA; CDR3 protein: CASSFHGTFQETQYF; CDR3 DNA: TGTGCCAGCAGCTTCCACGGGACTTTCCAAGAGACCCAGTACTTC
V gene: TRBV5-1; J gene: TRBJ1-4; clone size: NA; D gene: NA; CDR3 protein: CASSFPENEKLFF; CDR3 DNA: TGCGCCAGCAGCTTTCCCGAGAATGAAAAACTGTTTTTT
V gene: TRBV15; J gene: TRBJ1-3; clone size: NA; D gene: TRBD1; CDR3 protein: CATSTRGWTGAGNTIYF; CDR3 DNA: TGTGCCACCAGCACTAGGGGTTGGACAGGGGCTGGAAACACCATATATTTT
V gene: TRBV5-6; J gene: TRBJ1-5; clone size: NA; D gene: NA; CDR3 protein: CASSSNHQPQHF; CDR3 DNA: TGTGCCAGCAGCTCAAATCATCAGCCCCAGCATTTT
V gene: TRBV6-1; J gene: TRBJ1-4; clone size: NA; D gene: NA; CDR3 protein: CASYPGDANEKLFF; CDR3 DNA: TGTGCCAGCTACCCGGGGGATGCTAATGAAAAACTGTTTTTT
V gene: TRBV6-1; J gene: TRBJ2-2; clone size: NA; D gene: NA; CDR3 protein: CASTGQAGGLFF; CDR3 DNA: TGTGCCAGCACCGGACAGGCCGGGGGGCTGTTTTTT
V gene: TRBV2; J gene: TRBJ2-7; clone size: few; D gene: NA; CDR3 protein: CASSDSGLDEQYF; CDR3 DNA: TGTGCCAGCAGTGATTCAGGGTTGGACGAGCAGTACTTC
V gene: TRBV7-7; J gene: TRBJ2-2; clone size: NA; D gene: TRBD1; CDR3 protein: CASSWDSTGELFF; CDR3 DNA: TGTGCTAGCAGCTGGGACAGTACCGGGGAGCTGTTTTTT
V gene: TRBV29-1; J gene: TRBJ2-5; clone size: NA; D gene: TRBD2; CDR3 protein: CSVEPSGGATGGTQYF; CDR3 DNA: TGCAGCGTTGAACCGAGCGGGGGGGCGACGGGCGGGACCCAGTACTTC
V gene: TRBV19; J gene: TRBJ2-5; clone size: NA; D gene: TRBD1; CDR3 protein: CASRDRGRGETQYF; CDR3 DNA: TGTGCCAGTAGAGACAGGGGGCGAGGGGAGACCCAGTACTTC
V gene: TRBV4-1; J gene: TRBJ2-1; clone size: NA; D gene: TRBD2; CDR3 protein: CASSLWVSGGAYNEQFF; CDR3 DNA: TGCGCCAGCAGCCTATGGGTGAGCGGGGGGGCCTACAATGAGCAGTTCTTC
V gene: TRBV19; J gene: TRBJ2-1; clone size: NA; D gene: NA; CDR3 protein: CASSIRRQVSYNEQFF; CDR3 DNA: TGTGCCAGTAGTATCCGCCGTCAGGTCTCCTACAATGAGCAGTTCTTC
V gene: TRBV5-5; J gene: TRBJ2-6; clone size: few; D gene: NA; CDR3 protein: CASSLRSPLGLSSGANVLTF; CDR3 DNA: TGTGCCAGCAGCCTACGATCCCCCCTGGGACTGTCCTCTGGGGCCAACGTCCTGACTTTC